Listed below are T cell receptor beta chains from one sample, sequenced in a study of radiotherapy plus CTLA-4 blockade in lung cancer. The table came from immunoSEQ multiplex PCR; TCRdb's copy has only in-frame clones and leaves some out. The sample records 26,000 or so clones, 79% being singletons. The specimen comprised peripheral blood, sampled from a patient treated with radiotherapy plus ipilimumab. These receptors all stem from a human donor with non-small cell lung cancer that progressed on radiotherapy plus ipilimumab. Each CDR3 is given with its conserved first and last residue. Each record gives: J gene, clone size, V gene, D gene, CDR3 protein, CDR3 DNA. D genes are given only for firm matches. Only part of the rows carry a size: once, few, many, or a class if the clone is expanded.

J gene: TRBJ2-3; clone size: NA; V gene: TRBV5-1; D gene: NA; CDR3 protein: CASSWSTDTQYF; CDR3 DNA: TGCGCCAGCAGCTGGAGCACAGATACGCAGTATTTT
J gene: TRBJ2-1; clone size: few; V gene: TRBV6-1; D gene: TRBD2; CDR3 protein: CASTLLAGGYNEQFF; CDR3 DNA: TGTGCCAGCACCCTACTAGCGGGAGGGTACAATGAGCAGTTCTTC
J gene: TRBJ2-5; clone size: NA; V gene: TRBV6-1; D gene: TRBD1; CDR3 protein: CASSTGTGMETQYF; CDR3 DNA: TGTGCCAGCAGTACCGGGACAGGGATGGAGACCCAGTACTTC
J gene: TRBJ2-3; clone size: NA; V gene: TRBV4-1; D gene: NA; CDR3 protein: CASSQDQTVNTQYF; CDR3 DNA: TGCGCCAGCAGCCAAGATCAAACGGTGAATACGCAGTATTTT
J gene: TRBJ2-7; clone size: NA; V gene: TRBV7-8; D gene: TRBD2; CDR3 protein: CASSVTDSGRVPQYF; CDR3 DNA: TGTGCCAGCAGCGTAACCGATAGCGGGAGGGTGCCGCAGTACTTC
J gene: TRBJ2-7; clone size: NA; V gene: TRBV4-3; D gene: TRBD1; CDR3 protein: CASSQVLGGGTGVTYEQYF; CDR3 DNA: TGCGCCAGCAGCCAAGTCCTCGGCGGAGGGACAGGGGTAACCTACGAGCAGTACTTC
J gene: TRBJ1-1; clone size: NA; V gene: TRBV9; D gene: NA; CDR3 protein: CASSVMEGGALNTEAFF; CDR3 DNA: TGTGCCAGCAGCGTGATGGAAGGGGGAGCCTTGAACACTGAAGCTTTCTTT
J gene: TRBJ2-7; clone size: NA; V gene: TRBV6-1; D gene: NA; CDR3 protein: CAASGTYYEQYF; CDR3 DNA: TGTGCCGCCTCCGGGACCTACTACGAGCAGTACTTC
J gene: TRBJ2-1; clone size: few; V gene: TRBV5-1; D gene: TRBD2; CDR3 protein: CASSLGTSGTKEQFF; CDR3 DNA: TGCGCCAGCAGCTTGGGGACTAGCGGGACCAAGGAGCAGTTCTTC
J gene: TRBJ2-5; clone size: NA; V gene: TRBV30; D gene: TRBD2; CDR3 protein: CAWSVSRLAGHQETQYF; CDR3 DNA: TGTGCCTGGAGTGTAAGCCGGCTAGCGGGCCACCAAGAGACCCAGTACTTC
J gene: TRBJ1-4; clone size: NA; V gene: TRBV4-3; D gene: NA; CDR3 protein: CASSQVGSLNEKLFF; CDR3 DNA: TGCGCCAGCAGCCAAGTAGGCAGCCTTAATGAAAAACTGTTTTTT
J gene: TRBJ1-1; clone size: NA; V gene: TRBV29-1; D gene: NA; CDR3 protein: CSVAQTLDPNTEAFF; CDR3 DNA: TGCAGCGTCGCCCAGACACTAGACCCTAACACTGAAGCTTTCTTT